Here is one T cell receptor (beta chain) with its context. CDR1 and CDR2 (germline): GTSNPN, SVGIG (reference sequence). The CDR3 runs to 14 residues. Germline trimming cut 6 bases from V and 0 bases from J; bases unmatched to any gene: 5. This entry belongs to a study of blood T cell repertoires in COVID-19. Authors' processing steps: Amplification with reference gene primers provided the estimates of nucleated cell counts. TCRdb's copy holds only in-frame clones and misses some; the assay was immunoSEQ multiplex PCR. V, J and clone size are those of that table, while D and trimming were read from the DNA. The top ten hold about 4.2% of the sample, which has about 150,000 clones, about 90% seen once.

The rearrangement joins TRBV30 to TRBJ1-3, with 7 nucleotides matching TRBD1. The TCR originated in a woman aged 55 to 70 with active or convalescent COVID-19. Sequencing used peripheral blood. The CDR3 region is CACKRDSSGNTIYF. The CDR3 DNA is TGTGCCTGTAAAAGGGACAGCTCTGGAAACACCATATATTTT.